The 5 T cell receptor beta chains below come from one sample, sequenced in a study of blood T cell repertoires in COVID-19 (dated by TCRdb to about 2020). To prepare the library, the immunoSEQ multiplex PCR assay was applied. Held by TCRdb, this immuneACCESS table contains in-frame sequences only and omits some clones. Under half of the omission traces to an unresolved V gene where checked; the cause of the rest is unknown. Present in this sample are 150,000 to 200,000 clones, around 80% of which were seen just once. Around 15% of the sample is in the top ten clones. Sequencing used PBMCs or T cells enriched from blood (not recorded which). These receptors all stem from a man aged 50 to 59 who had recovered from COVID-19.

This sequence joins TRBV9 and TRBJ2-3; TRBD2 matches at 13 bases. CDR1 is SGDLS and CDR2 is YYNGEE in the germline V gene. This CDR3 contains 18 residues. The V segment lost 0 bases and the J segment 0 bases; nucleotides outside the gene matches: 4. The CDR3 DNA follows: TGTGCCAGCAGCGTAGAACTAGCGGGGGGGATTAGCACAGATACGCAGTATTTT. It codes for CASSVELAGGISTDTQYF.

This clone has a handful of counts. This rearrangement joins TRBV3-1 (or the pseudogene TRBV3-2) to TRBJ2-7, with 7 bases aligning to TRBD2. The CDR3 is 13 residues long. Germline V gives CDR1 LGHDT, CDR2 YNNKEL (reference sequence). V shed 4 bases, J shed 2 bases, and the junction held 2 bases outside the gene matches. The CDR3 sequence: CASSPRGAYEQYF. CDR3 sequence (DNA): TGTGCCAGCAGCCCACGGGGGGCCTACGAGCAGTACTTC.

The genes are TRBV6-6 and TRBJ1-1; maybe TRBD1 (6 bases). The CDR3 extends over 14 amino acids. The germline V gene encodes CDR1 MNHNY and CDR2 SVGAGI (reference sequence). The ends were cut back, 6 bases at V and 1 base at J, with 12 bases in the middle. CDR3 region: CASSSGQTNTEAFF. In DNA form, the CDR3 reads TGTGCCAGCAGCTCAGGACAGACGAACACTGAAGCTTTCTTT.

The CDR3 region is CSVVRNQETQYF. The CDR3 DNA reads as TGCAGCGTTGTCAGGAACCAAGAGACCCAGTACTTC. The chain joins TRBV29-1 to TRBJ2-5; unclear D gene. V lost 4 bases, J lost 0 bases, and 6 bases lay in between. The CDR3 contains 12 residues. Germline V gene lookup returns CDR1 SQVTM and CDR2 ANQGSEA.

Written as DNA, the CDR3 is TGCGCCAGCAGCTCCCCCGACAGGTCTGAGACCCAGTACTTC. Amino acids: CASSSPDRSETQYF. The chain combines TRBV5-1 with TRBJ2-5; D may be TRBD1 (6 bases). The V and J ends lost 3 bases and 5 bases respectively, with 14 bases between them. CDR3 length: 14 amino acids. Germline assignment: CDR1 SGHRS and CDR2 YFSETQ.